This T cell receptor (beta chain) is from a study of blood T cell repertoires in COVID-19. Study background: Spain, Italy and the United States supplied samples that represented acute and convalescent COVID-19. The cDNA or gDNA used as material had been derived from T cells, B-cell-depleted T cells, or PBMCs.

J was trimmed by 7 bases and V by 2 bases; bases with no gene match: 7. The CDR3 has 16 amino acids. Germline lookup yields CDR1 SNHLY and CDR2 FYNNEI. Study processing details: Amplification with reference gene primers provided the estimates of nucleated cell counts. Profiled with immunoSEQ multiplex PCR; TCRdb holds only in-frame clones, not every one. V and J calls plus clone size are reproduced from that table; the DNA served to infer D and trimming. Here the sample spans around 320,000 clones, around 88% being singletons. Material for sequencing was peripheral blood. The gene calls are TRBV2 and TRBJ2-5; the match to TRBD2 covers 13 bases. The source is a woman aged 25-40 years who had recovered from COVID-19. CDR3 DNA: TGTGCCAGCAGTGAACCAACTAGCGGGGGGGCCGGGACCCAGTACTTC. It encodes CASSEPTSGGAGTQYF. Complete variable domain (other parts from reference TRBV2 and TRBJ2-5): EPEVTQTPSHQVTQMGQEVILRCVPISNHLYFYWYRQILGQKVEFLVSFYNNEISEKSEIFDDQFSVERPDGSNFTLKIRSTKLEDSAMYFCASSEPTSGGAGTQYFGPGTRLLVL.